This T cell receptor (beta chain) is from a study of control samples from healthy donors and cancer patients. Data came from immunoSEQ multiplex PCR; TCRdb stores just in-frame clones and leaves some out. This sample yields just over 150,000 clones, of which about 93% are seen a single time; over 2% belongs to the top ten. Sequencing input: blood. The clonotype originates from a man aged 50 or older in good health.

CDR3 sequence: CASSFGTGLQPQHF. DNA for the CDR3: TGTGCCAGCAGCTTCGGGACAGGGCTTCAGCCCCAGCATTTT. The chain links TRBV5-8 to TRBJ1-5; 9 bases fit TRBD1. This CDR3 spans 14 amino acids. Trimming cost V 2 bases and J 6 bases; bases outside gene matches: 3. Germline V CDR1 and CDR2: SGHTS, YDEGEE.